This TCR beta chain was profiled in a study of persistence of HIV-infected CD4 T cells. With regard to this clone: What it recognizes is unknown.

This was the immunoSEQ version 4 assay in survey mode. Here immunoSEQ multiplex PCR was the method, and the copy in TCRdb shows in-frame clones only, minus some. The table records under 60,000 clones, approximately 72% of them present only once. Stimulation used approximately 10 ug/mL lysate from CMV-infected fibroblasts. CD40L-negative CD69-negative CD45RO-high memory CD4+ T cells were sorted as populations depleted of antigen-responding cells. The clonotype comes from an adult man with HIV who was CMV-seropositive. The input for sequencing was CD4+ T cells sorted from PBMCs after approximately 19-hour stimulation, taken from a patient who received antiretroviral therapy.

As DNA, the CDR3 is TGTGCCAGCAGTGAGGGCGCCCCCAGGGACACTGAAGCTTTCTTT. Its protein is CASSEGAPRDTEAFF. The chain uses TRBV2 and TRBJ1-1; D is possibly TRBD1 (5 bases). Trimming removed 3 bases at V and 3 bases at J, with 14 bases between. The CDR3 is 15 residues long. Germline assignment: CDR1 SNHLY and CDR2 FYNNEI. Variable domain in full (rest from reference TRBV2 and TRBJ1-1): EPEVTQTPSHQVTQMGQEVILRCVPISNHLYFYWYRQILGQKVEFLVSFYNNEISEKSEIFDDQFSVERPDGSNFTLKIRSTKLEDSAMYFCASSEGAPRDTEAFFGQGTRLTVV.